This record covers a single TCR beta chain. These data are taken from a study of monozygotic twins with inflammatory bowel disease. Germline assignment: CDR1 GTSNPN and CDR2 SVGIG (reference sequence). This CDR3 has 13 residues. TCRdb reprocessed the 5' RACE reads and stores each CDR3 protein as one record, lacking DNA. The ten top clones account for approximately 2%, within a sample of roughly 330,000 distinct CDR3 sequences. The chain is built from TRBV30 and TRBJ1-5; as DNA is missing, the TRBD1 call by TCRdb cannot be tested. The receptor was derived from a human donor with ulcerative colitis or Crohn's disease, or a healthy co-twin of an affected twin (not recorded which). Material: blood. CDR3 residues: CAWSPLGGQPQHF.